A selection of T cell receptor beta chains follows, all from one sample in a study of naive and memory T cell subsets. TCRdb re-called the UMI-ligation and nested PCR reads through MiXCR, storing one row per CDR3 protein. This sample has about 85,000 distinct CDR3 sequences, with about 12% found just once. The specimen sequenced was central memory CD4+ T cells from blood. The receptors stem from a human donor in good health. Each CDR3 is given with its conserved first and last residue. Fields, in order: CDR3 protein, CDR3 DNA, J gene, V gene, D gene, CDR3 length, clone size. The D gene is left open where the match is weak. The listing skips clone size in some rows; elsewhere it reads once, few, many or a size class.

CDR3aa: CATSRVGSGNTIYF
CDR3nt: TGTGCCACCAGCAGAGTAGGCTCTGGAAACACCATATATTTT
j_gene: TRBJ1-3
v_gene: TRBV15
d_gene: .
len: 14
abundance: once

CDR3aa: CSVWDGTRGNYGYTF
CDR3nt: TGCAGCGTTTGGGACGGCACCCGTGGAAACTATGGCTACACCTTC
j_gene: TRBJ1-2
v_gene: TRBV29-1
d_gene: .
len: 15
abundance: many

CDR3aa: CASSGTGQETQYF
CDR3nt: TGCGCCAGCAGCGGGACAGGCCAAGAGACCCAGTACTTC
j_gene: TRBJ2-5
v_gene: TRBV5-1
d_gene: TRBD1
len: 13
abundance: .

CDR3aa: CASSPRGVLSGANVLTF
CDR3nt: TGCGCCAGCAGCCCTCGAGGCGTCCTCTCTGGGGCCAACGTCCTGACTTTC
j_gene: TRBJ2-6
v_gene: TRBV5-1
d_gene: .
len: 17
abundance: .

CDR3aa: CASSPLSGNQPQHF
CDR3nt: TGTGCCAGCAGTCCCCTCTCGGGCAATCAGCCCCAGCATTTT
j_gene: TRBJ1-5
v_gene: TRBV27
d_gene: .
len: 14
abundance: .

CDR3aa: CSARVGSSEQYF
CDR3nt: TGCAGTGCTAGAGTTGGAAGTTCCGAGCAGTACTTC
j_gene: TRBJ2-7
v_gene: TRBV20-1
d_gene: .
len: 12
abundance: few

CDR3aa: CSARDPARAADTQYF
CDR3nt: TGCAGTGCTAGAGATCCGGCCAGGGCGGCAGATACGCAGTATTTT
j_gene: TRBJ2-3
v_gene: TRBV20-1
d_gene: .
len: 15
abundance: medium-sized

CDR3aa: CASSGRTGGAYGYTF
CDR3nt: TGTGCCAGCAGCGGCAGGACAGGGGGCGCCTATGGCTACACCTTC
j_gene: TRBJ1-2
v_gene: TRBV7-2
d_gene: TRBD1
len: 15
abundance: .

CDR3aa: CSVFDTGAYEQYF
CDR3nt: TGCAGCGTTTTTGATACGGGAGCCTACGAGCAGTACTTC
j_gene: TRBJ2-7
v_gene: TRBV29-1
d_gene: .
len: 13
abundance: many

CDR3aa: CASSVSLVAGANVLTF
CDR3nt: TGTGCCAGCAGCGTAAGCCTAGTGGCTGGGGCCAACGTCCTGACTTTC
j_gene: TRBJ2-6
v_gene: TRBV7-2
d_gene: .
len: 16
abundance: few

CDR3aa: CASSPGTSGTGELFF
CDR3nt: TGTGCCAGCAGCCCGGGGACTAGCGGGACCGGGGAGCTGTTTTTT
j_gene: TRBJ2-2
v_gene: TRBV7-2
d_gene: TRBD2
len: 15
abundance: few

CDR3aa: CASSLQRGPYEQYF
CDR3nt: TGTGCCAGCAGCTTGCAGAGGGGTCCCTACGAGCAGTACTTC
j_gene: TRBJ2-7
v_gene: TRBV7-6
d_gene: .
len: 14
abundance: many

CDR3aa: CSALTGRVDQPQHF
CDR3nt: TGCAGTGCTCTGACAGGGCGGGTAGATCAGCCCCAGCATTTT
j_gene: TRBJ1-5
v_gene: TRBV20-1
d_gene: TRBD1
len: 14
abundance: .

CDR3aa: CASSWTDRGEKLFF
CDR3nt: TGCGCCAGCAGCTGGACAGACCGGGGGGAAAAACTGTTTTTT
j_gene: TRBJ1-4
v_gene: TRBV5-1
d_gene: .
len: 14
abundance: once

CDR3aa: CSATGTAKNIQYF
CDR3nt: TGCAGTGCTACAGGAACCGCCAAAAACATTCAGTACTTC
j_gene: TRBJ2-4
v_gene: TRBV20-1
d_gene: .
len: 13
abundance: many

CDR3aa: CSASQGLAIPDTQYF
CDR3nt: TGCAGTGCTAGCCAGGGACTAGCTATTCCAGATACGCAGTATTTT
j_gene: TRBJ2-3
v_gene: TRBV20-1
d_gene: TRBD2
len: 15
abundance: many

CDR3aa: CASSVGGDSYEQYF
CDR3nt: TGTGCCAGCAGCGTAGGGGGGGACTCCTACGAGCAGTACTTC
j_gene: TRBJ2-7
v_gene: TRBV9
d_gene: .
len: 14
abundance: .

CDR3aa: CASSDLEGLRANYGYTF
CDR3nt: TGCGCCAGCAGTGACCTGGAGGGTCTCCGGGCTAACTATGGCTACACCTTC
j_gene: TRBJ1-2
v_gene: TRBV10-2
d_gene: .
len: 17
abundance: few

CDR3aa: CASSSLIGSSYGYTF
CDR3nt: TGTGCCAGCAGTTCCCTTATTGGGAGTAGCTATGGCTACACCTTC
j_gene: TRBJ1-2
v_gene: TRBV27
d_gene: .
len: 15
abundance: few

CDR3aa: CASSLGGTGELFF
CDR3nt: TGTGCCAGCAGCTTAGGGGGCACCGGGGAGCTGTTTTTT
j_gene: TRBJ2-2
v_gene: TRBV11-3
d_gene: .
len: 13
abundance: few

CDR3aa: CASSLHRVSKKNTEAFF
CDR3nt: TGTGCCAGCAGCTTGCACAGGGTAAGTAAGAAGAACACTGAAGCTTTCTTT
j_gene: TRBJ1-1
v_gene: TRBV7-2
d_gene: .
len: 17
abundance: .

CDR3aa: CASSLDAESYNSPLHF
CDR3nt: TGCGCCAGCAGCTTGGATGCGGAATCCTATAATTCACCCCTCCACTTT
j_gene: TRBJ1-6
v_gene: TRBV5-1
d_gene: .
len: 16
abundance: .

CDR3aa: CASREGGSSSYEQYF
CDR3nt: TGTGCCAGCAGGGAAGGGGGCTCTTCCTCCTACGAGCAGTACTTC
j_gene: TRBJ2-7
v_gene: TRBV6-1
d_gene: TRBD1
len: 15
abundance: .

CDR3aa: CASSLEGSVALIF
CDR3nt: TGTGCCAGCAGCTTAGAAGGTTCGGTAGCCTTGATCTTC
j_gene: TRBJ2-1
v_gene: TRBV7-2
d_gene: .
len: 13
abundance: few

CDR3aa: CASNPRGRGAGNTIYF
CDR3nt: TGTGCCAGCAATCCCAGGGGCAGAGGGGCTGGAAACACCATATATTTT
j_gene: TRBJ1-3
v_gene: TRBV12-3/TRBV12-4
d_gene: .
len: 16
abundance: .

CDR3aa: CASSLTAGGSTGELFF
CDR3nt: TGTGCCAGCAGTTTAACGGCGGGAGGAAGCACCGGGGAGCTGTTTTTT
j_gene: TRBJ2-2
v_gene: TRBV28
d_gene: TRBD2
len: 16
abundance: .

CDR3aa: CASSSGLAGGETQYF
CDR3nt: TGTGCCAGCAGTTCGGGACTAGCGGGAGGAGAGACCCAGTACTTC
j_gene: TRBJ2-5
v_gene: TRBV12-3/TRBV12-4
d_gene: TRBD2
len: 15
abundance: .

CDR3aa: CASTTGAEKLFF
CDR3nt: TGTGCCAGCACCACCGGGGCCGAAAAACTGTTTTTT
j_gene: TRBJ1-4
v_gene: TRBV7-9
d_gene: .
len: 12
abundance: few

CDR3aa: CASSSGWGAGQPQHF
CDR3nt: TGTGCCAGCAGTTCCGGATGGGGGGCGGGTCAGCCCCAGCATTTT
j_gene: TRBJ1-5
v_gene: TRBV5-6
d_gene: .
len: 15
abundance: many

CDR3aa: CASSLWELGMTQYF
CDR3nt: TGTGCCAGCAGTTTGTGGGAGTTGGGGATGACCCAGTACTTC
j_gene: TRBJ2-5
v_gene: TRBV12-3/TRBV12-4
d_gene: .
len: 14
abundance: many

CDR3aa: CASSLGVNYGYTF
CDR3nt: TGTGCCAGCAGTTTGGGGGTCAACTATGGCTACACCTTC
j_gene: TRBJ1-2
v_gene: TRBV27
d_gene: .
len: 13
abundance: once

CDR3aa: CASSEDLNYGYTF
CDR3nt: TGTGCCAGCAGTGAAGACCTGAACTATGGCTACACCTTC
j_gene: TRBJ1-2
v_gene: TRBV2
d_gene: .
len: 13
abundance: few

CDR3aa: CASRRTGRTNGYTF
CDR3nt: TGTGCCAGCAGGCGGACAGGGAGAACGAATGGCTACACCTTC
j_gene: TRBJ1-2
v_gene: TRBV2
d_gene: TRBD1
len: 14
abundance: .

CDR3aa: CASSQGGIESNEQFF
CDR3nt: TGTGCCAGCAGCCAAGGGGGCATAGAAAGCAATGAGCAGTTCTTC
j_gene: TRBJ2-1
v_gene: TRBV4-2
d_gene: .
len: 15
abundance: .

CDR3aa: CASSQGLAQPQHF
CDR3nt: TGTGCCAGCAGCCAGGGGCTGGCTCAGCCCCAGCATTTT
j_gene: TRBJ1-5
v_gene: TRBV4-2
d_gene: .
len: 13
abundance: .

CDR3aa: CASRLAGTGRNEQYF
CDR3nt: TGTGCCAGCAGGCTTGCTGGGACAGGGAGAAACGAGCAGTACTTC
j_gene: TRBJ2-7
v_gene: TRBV6-2/TRBV6-3
d_gene: TRBD1
len: 15
abundance: .

CDR3aa: CASSRDSFTDTQYF
CDR3nt: TGTGCCAGCAGTCGGGACAGTTTTACAGATACGCAGTATTTT
j_gene: TRBJ2-3
v_gene: TRBV11-2
d_gene: TRBD1
len: 14
abundance: few

CDR3aa: CASSPRPAAETQYF
CDR3nt: TGTGCCAGCAGCCCCAGGCCCGCAGCGGAGACCCAGTACTTC
j_gene: TRBJ2-5
v_gene: TRBV5-5
d_gene: .
len: 14
abundance: many

CDR3aa: CASSPAGGNTGELFF
CDR3nt: TGTGCCAGCAGCCCCGCCGGGGGGAACACCGGGGAGCTGTTTTTT
j_gene: TRBJ2-2
v_gene: TRBV7-2
d_gene: .
len: 15
abundance: .

CDR3aa: CASSSTGGGQGTQYF
CDR3nt: TGTGCCAGCAGTTCCACAGGGGGGGGTCAGGGGACCCAGTACTTC
j_gene: TRBJ2-5
v_gene: TRBV28
d_gene: .
len: 15
abundance: .

CDR3aa: CASSPAGAGDLYEQYF
CDR3nt: TGCGCCAGCAGCCCTGCTGGGGCGGGAGACCTCTACGAGCAGTACTTC
j_gene: TRBJ2-7
v_gene: TRBV5-1
d_gene: TRBD2
len: 16
abundance: many

CDR3aa: CSASYQGPNTEAFF
CDR3nt: TGCAGTGCTAGCTACCAAGGCCCGAACACTGAAGCTTTCTTT
j_gene: TRBJ1-1
v_gene: TRBV20-1
d_gene: .
len: 14
abundance: many

CDR3aa: CASRVGTQYNEQFF
CDR3nt: TGTGCCAGCAGGGTCGGGACGCAATACAATGAGCAGTTCTTC
j_gene: TRBJ2-1
v_gene: TRBV3-1
d_gene: .
len: 14
abundance: many

CDR3aa: CASTTRDLVGQFF
CDR3nt: TGTGCCAGCACCACCAGAGACTTAGTTGGGCAGTTCTTC
j_gene: TRBJ2-1
v_gene: TRBV7-8
d_gene: .
len: 13
abundance: many

CDR3aa: CSARGPGQGKTEAFF
CDR3nt: TGCAGTGCTAGGGGACCGGGACAGGGTAAAACTGAAGCTTTCTTT
j_gene: TRBJ1-1
v_gene: TRBV20-1
d_gene: TRBD1
len: 15
abundance: few

CDR3aa: CASSLAILDEQYF
CDR3nt: TGTGCCAGCAGCCTGGCAATTCTCGACGAGCAGTACTTC
j_gene: TRBJ2-7
v_gene: TRBV5-6
d_gene: .
len: 13
abundance: many

CDR3aa: CASSPRPGQGANGANVLTF
CDR3nt: TGCGCCAGCAGCCCTCGACCGGGACAGGGGGCGAATGGGGCCAACGTCCTGACTTTC
j_gene: TRBJ2-6
v_gene: TRBV4-1
d_gene: TRBD1
len: 19
abundance: few

CDR3aa: CASSPERITEAFF
CDR3nt: TGTGCCAGCTCACCAGAACGCATCACTGAAGCTTTCTTT
j_gene: TRBJ1-1
v_gene: TRBV18
d_gene: .
len: 13
abundance: .

CDR3aa: CASSAGLAGGSTDTQYF
CDR3nt: TGTGCCAGCAGCGCAGGACTAGCGGGAGGTTCGACAGATACGCAGTATTTT
j_gene: TRBJ2-3
v_gene: TRBV9
d_gene: TRBD2
len: 17
abundance: few

CDR3aa: CASSAPGTRPYEQYF
CDR3nt: TGTGCCAGCAGTGCCCCAGGGACTAGACCCTACGAGCAGTACTTC
j_gene: TRBJ2-7
v_gene: TRBV28
d_gene: TRBD2
len: 15
abundance: many

CDR3aa: CASSVAGANVLTF
CDR3nt: TGTGCCAGCTCAGTGGCTGGGGCCAACGTCCTGACTTTC
j_gene: TRBJ2-6
v_gene: TRBV7-2
d_gene: .
len: 13
abundance: .

CDR3aa: CSVDRYFDTQYF
CDR3nt: TGCAGCGTTGACAGGTACTTCGATACGCAGTATTTT
j_gene: TRBJ2-3
v_gene: TRBV29-1
d_gene: .
len: 12
abundance: many

CDR3aa: CASSPKVGGSTDTQYF
CDR3nt: TGTGCCAGCAGCCCGAAAGTAGGGGGGTCCACAGATACGCAGTATTTT
j_gene: TRBJ2-3
v_gene: TRBV5-4
d_gene: .
len: 16
abundance: many

CDR3aa: CASSLDSGINNEQFF
CDR3nt: TGTGCCAGCAGTTTAGATAGCGGAATAAACAATGAGCAGTTCTTC
j_gene: TRBJ2-1
v_gene: TRBV12-3/TRBV12-4
d_gene: .
len: 15
abundance: few

CDR3aa: CASSLFRDRDYGYTF
CDR3nt: TGTGCCAGCAGCTTATTCCGGGACCGGGACTATGGCTACACCTTC
j_gene: TRBJ1-2
v_gene: TRBV7-9
d_gene: .
len: 15
abundance: .

CDR3aa: CASLGTANSPLHF
CDR3nt: TGTGCCAGCCTTGGGACAGCTAATTCACCCCTCCACTTT
j_gene: TRBJ1-6
v_gene: TRBV6-1
d_gene: TRBD1
len: 13
abundance: .

CDR3aa: CAWSGNSPLHF
CDR3nt: TGTGCCTGGAGTGGCAATTCACCCCTCCACTTT
j_gene: TRBJ1-6
v_gene: TRBV30
d_gene: .
len: 11
abundance: few